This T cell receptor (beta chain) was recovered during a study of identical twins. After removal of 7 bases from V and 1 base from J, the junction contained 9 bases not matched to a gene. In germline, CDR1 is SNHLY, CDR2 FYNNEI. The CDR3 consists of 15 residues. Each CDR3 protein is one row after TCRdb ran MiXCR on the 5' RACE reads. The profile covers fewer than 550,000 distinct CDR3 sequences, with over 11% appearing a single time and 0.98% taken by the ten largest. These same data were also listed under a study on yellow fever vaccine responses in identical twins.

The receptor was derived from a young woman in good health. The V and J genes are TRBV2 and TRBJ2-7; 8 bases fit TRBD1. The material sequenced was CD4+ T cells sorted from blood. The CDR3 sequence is CASKEDRAKSYEQYF. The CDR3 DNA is TGTGCCAGCAAGGAGGACAGGGCCAAGTCCTACGAGCAGTACTTC.